This T cell receptor beta chain was found in a study of blood T cell repertoires in COVID-19. Across the whole study: The study drew acute and convalescent COVID-19 samples from the United States, Italy and Spain.

There are 14 residues in the CDR3. Trimming took off 0 bases at V and 4 bases at J, with 7 bases between the two ends. From germline, CDR1 is LGHDT and CDR2 YNNKEL (reference sequence). Clones were sequenced by immunoSEQ multiplex PCR, and TCRdb holds only the in-frame ones, with some missing. The sample carries about 440,000 clones, 80% to 95% recorded once. The chain recombines TRBV3-1 (or the pseudogene TRBV3-2) with TRBJ1-5, with D possibly being TRBD1 (5 bases). This TCR was recovered from a man between 18 and 29 years old who had recovered from COVID-19. The sample consisted of PBMCs or T cells enriched from blood (not recorded which). The CDR3 loop reads CASSQDGGNQPQHF. In nucleotides, the CDR3 is TGTGCCAGCAGCCAAGATGGGGGGAATCAGCCCCAGCATTTT.